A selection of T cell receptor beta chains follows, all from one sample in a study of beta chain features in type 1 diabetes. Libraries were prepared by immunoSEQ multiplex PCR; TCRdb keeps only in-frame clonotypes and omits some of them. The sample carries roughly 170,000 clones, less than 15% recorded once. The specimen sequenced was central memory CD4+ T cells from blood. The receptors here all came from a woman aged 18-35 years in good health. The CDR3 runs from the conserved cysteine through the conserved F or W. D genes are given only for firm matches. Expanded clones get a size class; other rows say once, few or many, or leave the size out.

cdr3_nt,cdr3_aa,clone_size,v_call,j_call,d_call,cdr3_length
TGTGCCAGCAGCGGAGGCACGGGACTAGCGGGAGTGATCTCCTACGAGCAGTACTTC,CASSGGTGLAGVISYEQYF,few,TRBV11-2,TRBJ2-7,TRBD2,19
TGTGCCAGCAGCCTCAGGGGGGAGTGGAACACTGAAGCTTTCTTT,CASSLRGEWNTEAFF,.,TRBV4-2,TRBJ1-1,TRBD1,15
TGCGCCAGCAGCTTGGGGGACACCTACAATGAGCAGTTCTTC,CASSLGDTYNEQFF,few,TRBV5-1,TRBJ2-1,.,14
TGTGCCAGCAGCCGGGACAGGGGGGCCTACGAGCAGTACTTC,CASSRDRGAYEQYF,.,TRBV7-2,TRBJ2-7,TRBD1,14
TGCGCCAGCAGCTTGAGCCAGGGCGTAAACACCGGGGAGCTGTTTTTT,CASSLSQGVNTGELFF,few,TRBV5-1,TRBJ2-2,.,16
TGTGCCAGCAGCTACCGGGACTACCGATACAATGAGCAGTTCTTC,CASSYRDYRYNEQFF,.,TRBV7-2,TRBJ2-1,TRBD2,15
TGTGCCAGCTCACCTCAGACTAGCGGCCGCTACAATGAGCAGTTCTTC,CASSPQTSGRYNEQFF,.,TRBV18,TRBJ2-1,TRBD2,16
TGTGCCAGCAGCCCGACAGGACCTAATGAAAAACTGTTTTTT,CASSPTGPNEKLFF,.,TRBV6-6,TRBJ1-4,.,14
TGTGCCAGCAGCCAGACAGAAAGTAATGAAAAACTGTTTTTT,CASSQTESNEKLFF,few,TRBV4-2,TRBJ1-4,.,14
TGTGCCAGCAGCCCTACAGGGCCCATGAACACTGAAGCTTTCTTT,CASSPTGPMNTEAFF,few,TRBV7-2,TRBJ1-1,.,15
TGTGCCAGCAGTTTATCCCGGGGGTTTGGCGAGCAGTACTTC,CASSLSRGFGEQYF,.,TRBV27,TRBJ2-7,.,14
TGTGCCAGCTCACCCCGGACTAGCCACGGCGGGGAGCTGTTTTTT,CASSPRTSHGGELFF,few,TRBV18,TRBJ2-2,TRBD2,15
TGTGCCACCAGCAGAGCCATAGATTTCACCACCGGGGAGCTGTTTTTT,CATSRAIDFTTGELFF,.,TRBV15,TRBJ2-2,.,16
TGTGCCAGCGGACAGGGGGCCGCAGATACGCAGTATTTT,CASGQGAADTQYF,few,TRBV7-2,TRBJ2-3,TRBD1,13
TGCGCCAGCAGCTTGGCAGTAGCGGAGACCTACAATGAGCAGTTCTTC,CASSLAVAETYNEQFF,.,TRBV5-1,TRBJ2-1,.,16
TGCAGCGGGGCGGGGCTCGGGGCCCAGTACTTC,CSGAGLGAQYF,few,TRBV29-1,TRBJ2-5,.,11
TGTGCCTGGAGTTTCAGGGCGGGGGGCTACACCTTC,CAWSFRAGGYTF,.,TRBV30,TRBJ1-2,.,12
TGTGCCAGCAGCTCCGGGACAGGGGACTATGGCTACACCTTC,CASSSGTGDYGYTF,few,TRBV7-6,TRBJ1-2,TRBD1,14
TGTGCCAGCAGTTCCTACACAGATACGCAGTATTTT,CASSSYTDTQYF,.,TRBV28,TRBJ2-3,.,12
TGTGCCAGCAGCTGGGGGGGGGCCAACACTGAAGCTTTCTTT,CASSWGGANTEAFF,.,TRBV7-3,TRBJ1-1,.,14